These 20 T cell receptor beta chains were sequenced from one sample in a study of control samples from healthy donors and cancer patients. Assay used: immunoSEQ multiplex PCR; TCRdb lists only in-frame clones, some missing. The sample contains 100,000 to 150,000 clones, 75% to 95% of which appear only once. Source material: blood. The receptors were sampled from a man aged 18 to 30 in good health.

This rearrangement joins TRBV7-9 to TRBJ1-2, with a possible D match to TRBD1 (5 bases). V was trimmed by 7 bases and J by 5 bases, leaving 11 bases between them. Germline assignment: CDR1 SEHNR and CDR2 FQNEAQ (reference sequence). This CDR3 spans 12 amino acids. The CDR3 DNA follows: TGTGCCAGCACCCGGGACGTGTATGGCTACACCTTC. Translated, it gives CASTRDVYGYTF.

The chain has TRBV27 and TRBJ1-5; TRBD1 is a possible D gene (5 bases). CDR1 and CDR2 (germline): MNHEY, SMNVEV (reference sequence). The V gene lost 4 bases and the J gene lost 6 bases, with 13 bases spanning the gap. The CDR3 contains 14 residues. This chain's CDR3 is CASSYRGKTQPQHF. CDR3 DNA: TGTGCCAGCAGTTATCGGGGGAAAACTCAGCCCCAGCATTTT.

This clone appeared a few times. The V and J genes are TRBV4-2 and TRBJ2-1; 13 nucleotides line up with TRBD2. Germline V gene lookup returns CDR1 LGHNA and CDR2 YNFKEQ. Unmatched junction bases numbered 5, after V lost 4 bases and J lost 8 bases. The CDR3 contains 15 residues. The CDR3 DNA reads as TGTGCCAGCAGCCCTGGACTAGCGGGGGTTGATGAGCAGTTCTTC. It specifies CASSPGLAGVDEQFF.

The chain uses TRBV7-9 and TRBJ2-3, with D possibly being TRBD1 (6 bases). V was pared by 6 bases and J by 1 base, with 11 bases between. Germline CDR1 SEHNR, CDR2 FQNEAQ (reference sequence). CDR3 length equals 14 residues. The CDR3 sequence is CASSLGAGTDTQYF. In DNA form, the CDR3 reads TGTGCCAGCAGTCTGGGGGCAGGCACAGATACGCAGTATTTT.

The V and J genes are TRBV28 and TRBJ1-4; no reliable D call. The CDR3 covers 13 residues. V was shortened by 3 bases and J by 4 bases, with 6 bases between the two germline ends. Germline V CDR1 and CDR2: MDHEN, SYDVKM. CDR3 in DNA: TGTGCCAGCAGTTTGTGGAGTAATGAAAAACTGTTTTTT. This encodes CASSLWSNEKLFF.

V and J are TRBV5-6 and TRBJ2-1; tentatively, D is TRBD2 (5 bases). This CDR3 region has 16 residues. V lost 4 bases, J lost 0 bases, and 14 bases lay in between. Germline lookup yields CDR1 SGHDT and CDR2 YYEEEE. The CDR3 coding sequence is TGTGCCAGCAGCCCAAGGTCGGGGAGCTCCTACAATGAGCAGTTCTTC. This codes for CASSPRSGSSYNEQFF.

Notes on this clone: Other nucleotide sequences from this sample produce the same CDR3. The chain employs TRBV6-2 or TRBV6-3 and TRBJ2-5; the D is unclear. V was shortened by 0 bases and J by 5 bases, with 1 base between the two germline ends. This CDR3 has 11 residues. Looked up from germline, CDR1 is MNHEY and CDR2 is SVGEGT. CDR3 in DNA: TGTGCCAGCAGTTACTCTGAGACCCAGTACTTC. Its translation: CASSYSETQYF.

The chain recombines TRBV24-1 with TRBJ2-2; D is undetermined. The germline V gene encodes CDR1 KGHDR and CDR2 SFDVKD. V lost 4 bases and J 3 bases, leaving 20 bases between the germline ends. The CDR3 runs 18 residues. Here the CDR3 DNA reads TGTGCCACCAGTGACTACGGACCTTTTGGTAGGGACACCGGGGAGCTGTTTTTT. Its translation: CATSDYGPFGRDTGELFF.

This sequence joins TRBV5-5 and TRBJ2-1; TRBD2 matches 7 bases. The V and J ends lost 4 bases and 5 bases, in that order; junction bases with no gene match: 12. The CDR3 runs 16 residues. CDR1 is SGHKS, CDR2 YYEKEE, per germline (reference sequence). CDR3 loop: CASSDPRRGSHNEQFF. The CDR3 region has the DNA TGTGCCAGCAGCGACCCCCGGCGGGGGTCCCACAATGAGCAGTTCTTC.

V usage is TRBV11-2 and J usage is TRBJ2-3; 7 bases match TRBD1. In germline, CDR1 is SGHAT, CDR2 FQNNGV. J lost 3 bases, V lost 6 bases, and 3 bases had no gene match. This CDR3 is built from 13 residues. The CDR3 DNA sequence: TGTGCCAGCAGTTTGACAGGGACAGATACGCAGTATTTT. Translated, it gives CASSLTGTDTQYF.

V is TRBV7-9 and J is TRBJ1-4; D gene uncertain. Germline assignment: CDR1 SEHNR and CDR2 FQNEAQ (reference sequence). The ends were cut back, 1 base at V and 3 bases at J, with 3 bases in the middle. This CDR3 is 13 amino acids long. The CDR3 spells CASSLVSNEKLFF. The CDR3 nucleotides read TGTGCCAGCAGCTTAGTCTCTAATGAAAAACTGTTTTTT.

This clone was observed a handful of times. This chain uses TRBV6-5 with TRBJ1-2; 10 bases match TRBD1. The V segment lost 0 bases and the J segment 4 bases; nucleotides outside the gene matches: 2. The CDR3 is 15 amino acids. Germline lookup yields CDR1 MNHEY and CDR2 SVGAGI. The CDR3, as DNA: TGTGCCAGCAGTTACTCGACAGGGGGCACCTATGGCTACACCTTC. Protein sequence: CASSYSTGGTYGYTF.

V usage is TRBV4-3 and J usage is TRBJ2-7; 9 bases line up with TRBD2. The CDR3 totals 18 residues. V lost 0 bases and J lost 6; bases outside the gene matches: 15. Germline V gives CDR1 LGHNA, CDR2 YSLEER. For the CDR3, the DNA is TGCGCCAGCAGCCAAGATAAAGCGGGAGGCCCCCCTATTTCCGAGCAGTACGTC. This sequence encodes CASSQDKAGGPPISEQYV.

J is TRBJ1-1 and V is TRBV5-1; D possibly corresponds to TRBD1 (5 bases). V was pared by 4 bases and J by 6 bases, with 13 bases between. The CDR3 runs to 13 residues. Germline values: CDR1 SGHRS, CDR2 YFSETQ. Here the CDR3 reads CASSLEWGAEAFF. The CDR3 bases are TGCGCCAGCAGCCTGGAGTGGGGGGCTGAAGCTTTCTTT.

The chain has TRBV12-2 and TRBJ1-2; TRBD1 is taken as the D call from the table, unchecked against the DNA. TRBV12-2 is a documented pseudogene. The CDR3 has 19 amino acids. CDR3 residues: CASRFPAAGDVRENYGYTF. The CDR3 DNA reads as TGTGCAAGTCGCTTCCCCGCGGCAGGGGATGTAAGGGAAAACTATGGCTACACCTTC.

This chain uses TRBV7-8 with TRBJ1-3; no clear D. Germline CDR1 is SGHVS and CDR2 is FQNEAQ. The V and J ends lost 1 base and 0 bases respectively, with 7 bases between them. The CDR3 runs 15 residues. DNA of the CDR3: TGTGCCAGCAGCTTAGTAGCAGGCTCTGGAAACACCATATATTTT. Its translation is CASSLVAGSGNTIYF. Together with reference TRBV7-8 and TRBJ1-3, the CDR3 gives the full variable domain: GAGVSQSPRYKVAKRGQDVALRCDPISGHVSLFWYQQALGQGPEFLTYFQNEAQLDKSGLPSDRFFAERPEGSVSTLKIQRTQQEDSAVYLCASSLVAGSGNTIYFGEGSWLTVV.

This rearrangement joins TRBV6-6 to TRBJ1-1; tentatively, D is TRBD1 (5 bases). Germline CDR1 and CDR2: MNHNY and SVGAGI (reference sequence). V shed 4 bases and J shed 5 bases, with 11 bases lying between them. This CDR3 region has 13 residues. The CDR3, as DNA: TGTGCCAGCAGTTTACGGCCAGGGACTGAAGCTTTCTTT. Its translation: CASSLRPGTEAFF.

This chain links TRBV12-5 with TRBJ1-2; D unclear. The CDR3 contains 13 residues. Germline values: CDR1 LGHNT, CDR2 FRNRAP. Trimming stripped 2 bases from V and 8 bases from J, with 12 bases between. The CDR3 spells CASGLIRDWGYTF. The DNA of the CDR3 is TGTGCTAGTGGTTTGATCCGTGATTGGGGCTACACCTTC.

The J gene is TRBJ1-3, the V gene TRBV9; D is uncertain. CDR1 is SGDLS, CDR2 YYNGEE, per germline. Trimming removed 3 bases at V and 0 bases at J, with 4 bases between. This CDR3 contains 13 residues. Written as DNA, the CDR3 is TGTGCCAGCAGCGGGCCCTCTGGAAACACCATATATTTT. Its protein is CASSGPSGNTIYF.

The chain joins TRBV12-3 or TRBV12-4 to TRBJ1-5, with D unclear. Trimming pared 8 bases from V and 2 bases from J, leaving 10 bases between. The CDR3 consists of 13 residues. The CDR3 protein is CASQEEGNQPQHF. In DNA, the CDR3 is TGTGCCAGCCAGGAAGAGGGCAATCAGCCCCAGCATTTT.